One sample yielded the 27 T cell receptor beta chains listed below, sequenced in a study of blood T cells in healthy people across ages. With a J-beta primer mix and a sample-barcoded 5' primer, a second PCR ran about 7 to 12 cycles. TCRdb reprocessed the 5' RACE reads via MiXCR and lists one record per CDR3 protein. The repertoire holds some 790,000 distinct CDR3 sequences, with around 26% as singletons. Sequenced material: blood. The receptors stem from a woman older than 75 in good health.

The sample holds many counts of this clonotype. The chain has TRBV29-1 and TRBJ2-3; 8 nucleotides align to TRBD2. Germline assignment: CDR1 SQVTM and CDR2 ANQGSEA. The junction had 11 bases not matched to a gene; V was cut back by 7 bases and J by 5 bases. The CDR3 covers 14 residues. CDR3 region: CSAKPRGGGDTQYF. The CDR3 nucleotides are TGCAGCGCTAAGCCACGGGGGGGCGGAGATACGCAGTATTTT.

This clonotype was picked up many times. The rearrangement joins TRBV6-5 to TRBJ2-1; D call uncertain. Looked up from germline, CDR1 is MNHEY and CDR2 is SVGAGI. The CDR3 spans 13 residues. Trimming stripped 2 bases from V and 4 bases from J, with 6 bases between. In DNA, the CDR3 is TGTGCCAGCAGTTACGACTTATACAATGAGCAGTTCTTC. Translating it yields CASSYDLYNEQFF.

In its sample, this clonotype was seen a few times. The chain has TRBV2 and TRBJ2-1; TRBD2 aligns across 14 bases. Germline V gene sequence: CDR1 SNHLY, CDR2 FYNNEI. The CDR3 runs 16 residues. The V gene end was trimmed by 4 bases and the J gene end by 9 bases; junction bases not matched to a gene: 8. The CDR3 DNA reads as TGTGCCAGCAGTGCCCCGACTAGCGGGGGGGTGAGTGAGCAGTTCTTC. It yields the protein CASSAPTSGGVSEQFF. The complete variable domain, with remaining parts taken from reference TRBV2 and TRBJ2-1, reads EPEVTQTPSHQVTQMGQEVILRCVPISNHLYFYWYRQILGQKVEFLVSFYNNEISEKSEIFDDQFSVERPDGSNFTLKIRSTKLEDSAMYFCASSAPTSGGVSEQFFGPGTRLTVL.

This sequence joins TRBV20-1 and TRBJ2-7, with D tentatively TRBD2 (5 bases). Germline CDR1 reads DFQATT; CDR2 reads SNEGSKA (reference sequence). This CDR3 is 15 amino acids long. V was trimmed by 0 bases and J by 3 bases, leaving 15 bases between them. This CDR3 reads CSARDDEGALYEQYF. DNA for the CDR3: TGCAGTGCTAGAGATGATGAGGGAGCCCTCTACGAGCAGTACTTC.

This clonotype came up many times. The chain links TRBV11-2 to TRBJ2-5; D remains ambiguous. V was cut by 5 bases and J by 5 bases, with 18 bases left in between. The length of the CDR3 is 15 residues. Germline V gene lookup returns CDR1 SGHAT and CDR2 FQNNGV. The CDR3 DNA reads as TGTGCCAGCAGCCCCGACCCCCGGGCCTGGGAGACCCAGTACTTC. Amino acid sequence: CASSPDPRAWETQYF.

This clonotype was counted many times. The J gene is TRBJ2-3, the V gene TRBV5-1; weak D call: TRBD2 (5 bases). The CDR3 is 13 residues long. The ends were cut back, 4 bases at V and 5 bases at J, with 11 bases in the middle. Germline V gene lookup returns CDR1 SGHRS and CDR2 YFSETQ. The CDR3 here is CASSRKGGDTQYF. DNA of the CDR3: TGCGCCAGCAGCCGGAAAGGAGGAGATACGCAGTATTTT.

Concerning this clonotype: Compared with germline, one end of the junction differs, possibly owing to a read error. The rearrangement uses TRBV20-1 and TRBJ1-4; D uncertain. CDR3 length equals 16 residues. Germline V gives CDR1 DFQATT, CDR2 SNEGSKA (reference sequence). CDR3 protein: CSARGPLDSTNEKRFF. For the CDR3, the DNA is TGCAGTGCTAGGGGCCCACTGGACTCAACTAATGAAAAACGGTTTTTT.

The chain has TRBV27 and TRBJ2-1; TRBD1 aligns across 8 bases. The length of the CDR3 is 16 residues. V dropped 7 bases and J dropped 4; count of bases not matched to a gene: 12. Germline V gene data show CDR1 as MNHEY and CDR2 as SMNVEV (reference sequence). The CDR3 sequence: CASTYKLHRGYNEQFF. As DNA, the CDR3 is TGTGCCAGCACCTACAAATTGCACAGGGGGTACAATGAGCAGTTCTTC.

The rearrangement joins TRBV14 to TRBJ2-2; D is unresolved. Germline V lookup: CDR1 SGHDN, CDR2 FVKESK. The CDR3 runs to 15 residues. V dropped 6 bases and J dropped 5 bases, with 16 bases sitting between them. CDR3 coding DNA: TGTGCCAGCAGTCGTGACATCCCCGGGACCGGGGAGCTGTTTTTT. It translates to CASSRDIPGTGELFF.

The chain combines TRBV7-2 with TRBJ2-1; TRBD2 matches at 9 bases. The J call may be wrong; the DNA end is better matched by TRBJ2-7. CDR1 and CDR2 (germline): SGHTA, FQGNSA. The CDR3 length is 15 residues. The CDR3: CASSLASGGDYEQYF. As DNA, the CDR3 is TGTGCCAGCAGCTTAGCTAGCGGGGGTGATTACGAGCAGTACTTC.

The chain joins TRBV20-1 to TRBJ1-6; D gene ambiguous. Germline V gene sequence: CDR1 DFQATT, CDR2 SNEGSKA (reference sequence). The V gene lost 1 base and the J gene lost 8 bases, with 9 bases spanning the gap. CDR3 length: 13 residues. The CDR3: CSARVGPDSPLHF. As DNA, the CDR3 is TGCAGTGCTAGAGTGGGTCCCGATTCACCCCTCCACTTT.

This clonotype was observed once. The J gene is TRBJ2-5, the V gene TRBV2; TRBD1 might be the D (7 bases). V shed 7 bases and J shed 1 base, with 13 bases lying between them. Germline V gene data show CDR1 as SNHLY and CDR2 as FYNNEI. CDR3 size: 14 residues. CDR3 amino acids: CASNLQGGQETQYF. The CDR3 DNA sequence: TGTGCCAGCAATCTGCAGGGGGGCCAAGAGACCCAGTACTTC. Together with reference TRBV2 and TRBJ2-5, the CDR3 gives the full variable domain: EPEVTQTPSHQVTQMGQEVILRCVPISNHLYFYWYRQILGQKVEFLVSFYNNEISEKSEIFDDQFSVERPDGSNFTLKIRSTKLEDSAMYFCASNLQGGQETQYFGPGTRLLVL.

This clonotype appeared many times. The gene calls are TRBV6-2 or TRBV6-3 and TRBJ2-5; D not certain. Germline CDR1 reads MNHEY; CDR2 reads SVGEGT. The ends were cut back, 2 bases at V and 4 bases at J, with 8 bases in the middle. The CDR3 loop spans 13 amino acids. The DNA of the CDR3 is TGTGCCAGCAGTTACGAAACAAGAGAGACCCAGTACTTC. This sequence encodes CASSYETRETQYF.

About this clonotype itself: This may arise from a read error, as a much more abundant clone is one base away. The chain couples TRBV7-2 to TRBJ1-2; D not resolved. Germline V gene data show CDR1 as SGHTA and CDR2 as FQGNSA. This CDR3 is 14 amino acids long. The CDR3 DNA reads TGTGTCAGCACCCGTGAAGCCCTTGCCTATGGCTACACCTTC. This translates into CVSTREALAYGYTF. Full variable domain (remainder filled in from reference TRBV7-2 and TRBJ1-2): GAGVSQSPSNKVTEKGKDVELRCDPISGHTALYWYRQSLGQGLEFLIYFQGNSAPDKSGLPSDRFSAERTGGSVSTLTIQRTQQEDSAVYLCVSTREALAYGYTFGSGTRLTVV.

This rearrangement joins TRBV2 to TRBJ2-5; D is uncertain. Trimming left V 4 bases short and J 11 bases short, with 20 bases between. There are 14 residues in the CDR3. CDR1 and CDR2 (germline): SNHLY, FYNNEI. The CDR3 nucleotides are TGTGCCAGCAGTGGTGGATCGAGGCGGAATGAGCAGTACTTC. This codes for CASSGGSRRNEQYF.

This clonotype showed up just once. The chain uses TRBV7-2 and TRBJ2-3; 10 nucleotides match TRBD2. Germline V gene data show CDR1 as SGHTA and CDR2 as FQGNSA. V gave up 4 bases and J gave up 1 base; unmatched junction bases: 8. This CDR3 is built from 17 residues. CDR3: CASSSPGLATRTDTQYF. The CDR3 DNA reads TGTGCCAGCAGCTCACCGGGACTAGCGACCCGCACAGATACGCAGTATTTT.

This sequence joins TRBV20-1 and TRBJ1-6, with TRBD1 identical over 7 bases. The CDR3 sequence is 15 residues long. V was pared by 1 base and J by 5 bases, with 5 bases of the junction left unmatched. CDR1 is DFQATT, CDR2 SNEGSKA, per germline (reference sequence). CDR3 nucleotides: TGCAGTGCTAGAGTTTTCCAGGGGGATAATTCACCCCTCCACTTT. Translated, it gives CSARVFQGDNSPLHF.

In this sample, this clonotype turned up many times. V and J are TRBV20-1 and TRBJ2-1; D assignment may be TRBD1 or TRBD2 (5 bases each). The CDR3 totals 11 residues. The V and J ends lost 3 bases and 7 bases respectively, with 7 bases between them. CDR1 is DFQATT, CDR2 SNEGSKA, per germline (reference sequence). This CDR3 is CSASGGNEQFF. CDR3 bases: TGCAGTGCTAGTGGGGGAAATGAGCAGTTCTTC.

The chain combines TRBV7-9 with TRBJ2-5; D is unclear. With the DNA end fitting TRBJ2-7 better, the J assignment may be wrong. The CDR3 totals 13 residues. Germline V gene sequence: CDR1 SEHNR, CDR2 FQNEAQ (reference sequence). The CDR3 coding sequence is TGTGCCAGCAGCCGAGGCCCTACCTACGAGCAGTACTTC. Translating gives CASSRGPTYEQYF.

This chain uses TRBV5-4 with TRBJ1-1; D possibly corresponds to TRBD1 (5 bases). In germline, CDR1 is SGHNT, CDR2 YYREEE (reference sequence). CDR3 size: 13 residues. Trimming shortened V by 9 bases and J by 3 bases, and 15 bases separated the two germline ends. The CDR3 is CAIIREPDTEAFF. In DNA, the CDR3 is TGTGCCATCATCAGGGAGCCCGACACTGAAGCTTTCTTT.

At least ten counts were recorded for this clonotype. The V and J genes are TRBV5-1 and TRBJ1-1; 7 bases fit TRBD1. Looked up from germline, CDR1 is SGHRS and CDR2 is YFSETQ. The CDR3 extends over 15 amino acids. Losses at the gene ends were 4 bases for V and 0 bases for J; bases not matched to a gene: 6. The CDR3 here is CASSIGTAMNTEAFF. Here the CDR3 DNA reads TGCGCCAGCAGCATAGGGACAGCGATGAACACTGAAGCTTTCTTT. The full variable domain, in which reference TRBV5-1 and TRBJ1-1 provide the parts outside the CDR3, is KAGVTQTPRYLIKTRGQQVTLSCSPISGHRSVSWYQQTPGQGLQFLFEYFSETQRNKGNFPGRFSGRQFSNSRSEMNVSTLELGDSALYLCASSIGTAMNTEAFFGQGTRLTVV.

The table lists this clonotype with many counts. The rearrangement joins TRBV7-9 to TRBJ1-2; D is uncertain. This CDR3 has 14 amino acids. Trimming cost V 5 bases and J 2 bases, with 12 bases left between them. Per germline, CDR1 SEHNR and CDR2 FQNEAQ (reference sequence). The CDR3: CASSPPATNYGYTF. CDR3 bases: TGTGCCAGCAGCCCCCCAGCGACAAACTATGGCTACACCTTC.

In its sample, this clonotype was seen many times. V is TRBV7-2 and J is TRBJ2-6; tentative D call: TRBD2 (5 bases). CDR1 is SGHTA, CDR2 FQGNSA, per germline. CDR3 size: 20 residues. Trimming pared 1 base from V and 0 bases from J, leaving 19 bases between. In nucleotides, the CDR3 is TGTGCCAGCAGCTTAGTAACTCTAGCAATTCCCTCCTCTGGGGCCAACGTCCTGACTTTC. Translated: CASSLVTLAIPSSGANVLTF.

Points on this clonotype: With a much larger clone just one base away, this may be a read error. The chain uses TRBV6-5 and TRBJ1-5, with D tentatively TRBD1 (6 bases). This CDR3 region has 16 residues. The germline V gene has CDR1 MNHEY and CDR2 SVGAGI. Deletions cut 6 bases from V and 1 base from J, with 16 bases between. The CDR3 DNA follows: TGTGCCAGCAGAGAGGGGGGGGCTATGAGCAATCAGCCCCAGCATTTT. The encoded protein is CASREGGAMSNQPQHF.

This chain uses TRBV7-9 with TRBJ2-5; D perhaps matches TRBD2 (6 bases). From germline, CDR1 is SEHNR and CDR2 FQNEAQ (reference sequence). The CDR3 covers 17 residues. V lost 1 base and J lost 11, with 26 bases in between. The CDR3 coding sequence is TGTGCCAGCAGCTTAGGACTCGGGACTCAGGTTGGGAATGAGCAGTACTTC. This translates into CASSLGLGTQVGNEQYF.

V gene TRBV6-2 or TRBV6-3 combines with J gene TRBJ2-1; 7 bases are shared with TRBD1. Germline V gene lookup returns CDR1 MNHEY and CDR2 SVGEGT. The ends lost 4 bases at V and 9 bases at J; junction bases unmatched: 9. The length of the CDR3 is 14 residues. CDR3 in DNA: TGTGCCAGCAGTTCCGACAGACAGGGCGGTGAGCAGTTCTTC. Its translation is CASSSDRQGGEQFF.

This clonotype was detected ten times or more. The rearrangement links TRBV15 to TRBJ2-7; no reliable D call. The CDR3 is 13 residues long. V shed 2 bases and J shed 0 bases, with 5 bases lying between them. CDR1 and CDR2 from the germline V gene are LNHNV and YYDKDF (reference sequence). The CDR3 sequence: CATSRLTSYEQYF. CDR3 DNA: TGTGCCACCAGCAGATTGACCTCCTACGAGCAGTACTTC.